The sequence of this T cell receptor beta chain was determined in a study of blood T cell repertoires in COVID-19. Study background: The United States, Italy and Spain provided the acute and convalescent COVID-19 samples. T cells, B-cell-depleted T cells, or PBMCs provided the cDNA or gDNA that served as material.

Original processing notes: The assay estimated nucleated cells by amplifying reference gene primers. Profiling relied on immunoSEQ multiplex PCR, and the TCRdb table lists in-frame clones only, not all of them. From that table come the V and J calls and clone size; the DNA was used to work out D and trimming. The sample consists of under 200,000 clones, roughly 83% of them appearing once. The V end lost 4 bases, the J end lost 4 bases, and 5 bases lay between the germline ends. CDR3 length equals 12 residues. In germline, CDR1 is SGHVS, CDR2 FNYEAQ. This chain links TRBV7-6 with TRBJ2-1; D not certain. The sample comprised peripheral blood. The TCR comes from an elderly woman with active or convalescent COVID-19. The CDR3 nucleotides are TGTGCCAGCAGCTCGCTATACAATGAGCAGTTCTTC. Encoded protein: CASSSLYNEQFF.